Each of the 7 T cell receptor beta chains below was sequenced from the same sample in a study of Graves' ophthalmopathy and Graves' hyperthyroidism. As the template, RNA transcripts were used to amplify TCR beta CDR3 regions. HTBI-primed RT-PCR formed the first round, and a multiplex PCR formed the second. TCRdb processed the multiplex PCR reads anew with MiXCR; each CDR3 protein has one entry. The sample carries some 400,000 distinct CDR3 sequences, approximately 16% recorded once. The sample taken for sequencing was peripheral blood. These receptors originate from a woman younger than 35 with Graves' ophthalmopathy.

The chain uses TRBV28 and TRBJ1-2, with TRBD1 identical over 8 bases. Losses at the gene ends were 4 bases for V and 2 bases for J; bases not matched to a gene: 9. CDR1 and CDR2 from the germline V gene are MDHEN and SYDVKM. The CDR3 is 16 amino acids. CDR3 loop: CASSSPAGQGNYGYTF. In nucleotides, the CDR3 is TGTGCCAGCAGTTCCCCCGCCGGACAGGGCAACTATGGCTACACCTTC.

This clonotype showed up many times. The chain uses TRBV27 and TRBJ1-5, with D maybe TRBD1 (5 bases). V gave up 5 bases and J gave up 6 bases, with 23 bases separating them. Germline V CDR1 and CDR2: MNHEY, SMNVEV (reference sequence). This CDR3 spans 17 amino acids. Here the CDR3 reads CASSPHLGQVGFQPQHF. The CDR3 nucleotides are TGTGCCAGCAGTCCACATCTCGGACAAGTAGGCTTTCAGCCCCAGCATTTT.

This clonotype was counted at least ten times. The V and J genes are TRBV6-2 or TRBV6-3 and TRBJ1-1; the D gene is possibly TRBD1 (5 bases). The germline V gene encodes CDR1 MNHEY and CDR2 SVGEGT. The CDR3 consists of 15 residues. Trimming stripped 4 bases from V and 5 bases from J, with 17 bases between. The CDR3 region is CASSSPGRRTTEAFF. CDR3 bases: TGTGCCAGCAGTTCGCCGGGACGGAGGACAACTGAAGCTTTCTTT.

This chain uses TRBV4-2 with TRBJ2-3; 11 bases line up with TRBD1. V shed 4 bases, J shed 0 bases, and the junction held 6 bases outside the gene matches. The CDR3 has 17 residues. Germline lookup yields CDR1 LGHNA and CDR2 YNFKEQ. The DNA of the CDR3 is TGTGCCAGCAGCCCCGGGGACAGGGGGACTAGCACAGATACGCAGTATTTT. This encodes CASSPGDRGTSTDTQYF.

This clonotype was seen repeatedly, ten times or more. The rearrangement joins TRBV6-2 or TRBV6-3 to TRBJ2-2; TRBD2 agrees at 10 bases. This CDR3 spans 16 amino acids. Germline values: CDR1 MNHEY, CDR2 SVGEGT. With 4 bases clipped from V and 4 bases from J, the junction kept 6 bases outside the gene matches. CDR3: CASSSSSGSFTGELFF. In nucleotides, the CDR3 is TGTGCCAGCAGTTCATCTAGCGGGAGCTTCACCGGGGAGCTGTTTTTT.

This clonotype has ten or more counts. This chain connects TRBV7-2 to TRBJ2-7, with unresolved D. CDR1 SGHTA and CDR2 FQGNSA come from the germline V gene. Trimming cost V 3 bases and J 3 bases, with 9 bases left between them. This CDR3 has 13 amino acids. This CDR3 is CASSFRLFYEQYF. The CDR3 DNA is TGTGCCAGCAGCTTCAGACTGTTCTACGAGCAGTACTTC.

This clonotype has a count of ten or more. This chain connects TRBV19 to TRBJ2-5, with 12 bases identical to TRBD2. Germline V CDR1 and CDR2: LNHDA, SQIVND (reference sequence). Trimming took 2 bases from V and 1 from J; bases not matched to a gene: 5. The CDR3 sequence is 17 residues long. CDR3 amino acids: CASSIHGLAGLQETQYF. Here the CDR3 DNA reads TGTGCCAGTAGTATACACGGACTAGCGGGACTCCAAGAGACCCAGTACTTC.